The 25 T cell receptor beta chains below all came from one sample that was sequenced in a study of Ad26.COV2.S vaccination and SARS-CoV-2 variants. Method: immunoSEQ multiplex PCR; TCRdb's copy keeps in-frame clones and lacks some. The sample holds around 370,000 clones, 90% to 95% seen once. The material sequenced was peripheral blood, taken after recovery from COVID-19. Receptors originate from a human donor who had recovered from COVID-19.

The sample holds a few counts of this clone. The V and J genes are TRBV3-1 (or the pseudogene TRBV3-2) and TRBJ1-1; 8 positions agree with TRBD1. Unmatched junction bases numbered 13, after V lost 4 bases and J lost 3 bases. The germline V gene encodes CDR1 LGHDT and CDR2 YNNKEL (reference sequence). The length of the CDR3 is 17 residues. CDR3 nucleotides: TGTGCCAGCAGCCGTGGACAGGGAAGGGAGTTGTACACTGAAGCTTTCTTT. Protein product: CASSRGQGRELYTEAFF.

This clone is a singleton in its sample. The rearrangement uses TRBV5-1 and TRBJ2-1, with a tentative D call TRBD1 (6 bases). V lost 7 bases to trimming and J lost 4 bases, with 12 bases between them. In germline, CDR1 is SGHRS, CDR2 YFSETQ. CDR3 length: 13 amino acids. The CDR3, as DNA: TGCGCCAGCGGCCCGGACAGTTACAATGAGCAGTTCTTC. It codes for CASGPDSYNEQFF.

The V call is TRBV9, the J call TRBJ2-5, with 10 positions matching TRBD1. Germline loops: CDR1 SGDLS, CDR2 YYNGEE. The CDR3 has 13 amino acids. Trimming at V came to 3 bases and at J to 5 bases, leaving 1 base not matched to a gene. Here the CDR3 DNA reads TGTGCCAGCAGCGGGACAGGGGGGGAGACCCAGTACTTC. Amino acids: CASSGTGGETQYF. Variable domain in full (rest from reference TRBV9 and TRBJ2-5): DSGVTQTPKHLITATGQRVTLRCSPRSGDLSVYWYQQSLDQGLQFLIQYYNGEERAKGNILERFSAQQFPDLHSELNLSSLELGDSALYFCASSGTGGETQYFGPGTRLLVL.

The chain combines TRBV5-1 with TRBJ2-7; perhaps TRBD1 as D (6 bases). The V end lost 0 bases, the J end lost 3 bases, and 7 bases lay between the germline ends. Germline assignment: CDR1 SGHRS and CDR2 YFSETQ. This CDR3 spans 13 amino acids. CDR3 in DNA: TGCGCCAGCAGCTTGGCACAGGGCTACGAGCAGTACTTC. This codes for CASSLAQGYEQYF.

The chain recombines TRBV21-1 with TRBJ2-3; TRBD2 is taken as the D call from the table, unchecked against the DNA. TRBV21-1 represents a pseudogene. The CDR3 spans 18 residues. Here the CDR3 reads CASSKGRPALEGFDTQYF. In DNA form, the CDR3 reads TGTGCCAGCAGCAAAGGTCGGCCGGCGCTTGAGGGTTTCGATACGCAGTATTTT.

V usage is TRBV6-5 and J usage is TRBJ2-3; 7 nucleotides line up with TRBD1. J was trimmed by 2 bases and V by 7 bases; bases with no gene match: 6. Germline V lookup: CDR1 MNHEY, CDR2 SVGAGI. The CDR3 is 14 residues long. This chain's CDR3 is CASKGAGDTDTQYF. CDR3 nucleotides: TGTGCCAGCAAGGGGGCCGGGGACACAGATACGCAGTATTTT.

This clone was picked up one time. The CDR3 DNA reads TGTGCCAGCAGTGATCGCAGCCTTGACTCCTACGAGCAGTACTTC. Translating it yields CASSDRSLDSYEQYF. The V gene is TRBV2, the J gene TRBJ2-7; D is ambiguous. Germline CDR1 SNHLY, CDR2 FYNNEI. This CDR3 is built from 15 residues. V was pared by 3 bases and J by 0 bases, with 12 bases between.

This rearrangement joins TRBV6-4 to TRBJ1-1, with 9 bases that match TRBD1. With 5 bases clipped from V and 3 bases from J, the junction kept 7 bases outside the gene matches. Germline values: CDR1 MRHNA, CDR2 SNTAGT. This CDR3 spans 15 amino acids. This CDR3 reads CASSHTTGGYTEAFF. CDR3 DNA sequence: TGTGCCAGCAGTCACACCACAGGGGGCTACACTGAAGCTTTCTTT.

The J gene is TRBJ1-1, the V gene TRBV2, with D unresolved. The CDR3 extends over 12 amino acids. CDR1 is SNHLY, CDR2 FYNNEI, per germline. Trimming removed 8 bases from V and 1 base from J, with 8 bases in between. The CDR3 here is CASPRQNTEAFF. The CDR3 bases are TGTGCCAGCCCGAGGCAGAACACTGAAGCTTTCTTT. Combining the CDR3 with reference TRBV2 and TRBJ1-1 gives the whole variable domain EPEVTQTPSHQVTQMGQEVILRCVPISNHLYFYWYRQILGQKVEFLVSFYNNEISEKSEIFDDQFSVERPDGSNFTLKIRSTKLEDSAMYFCASPRQNTEAFFGQGTRLTVV.

The chain carries TRBV5-1 and TRBJ1-1, with D maybe TRBD1 (5 bases). V was shortened by 5 bases and J by 0 bases, with 20 bases between the two germline ends. The germline V gene has CDR1 SGHRS and CDR2 YFSETQ. The CDR3 length is 17 residues. CDR3 sequence reads: CASSPAADSLMNTEAFF. The CDR3 nucleotides read TGCGCCAGCAGTCCAGCCGCAGACAGTTTAATGAACACTGAAGCTTTCTTT.

The chain links TRBV5-6 to TRBJ1-1; perhaps TRBD1 as D (5 bases). Germline CDR1 is SGHDT and CDR2 is YYEEEE. The CDR3 has 15 amino acids. With 0 bases removed from V and 0 bases from J, the gap between germline ends came to 9 bases. DNA for the CDR3: TGTGCCAGCAGCTTGGTGACAGCGATGAACACTGAAGCTTTCTTT. Residues: CASSLVTAMNTEAFF.

The rearrangement joins TRBV9 to TRBJ1-6; D possibly corresponds to TRBD1 (6 bases). The CDR3 is made up of 14 amino acids. The germline V gene encodes CDR1 SGDLS and CDR2 YYNGEE. V lost 1 base and J lost 5, with 7 bases in between. CDR3 region: CASSVTGNNSPLHF. CDR3 nucleotides: TGTGCCAGCAGCGTAACAGGGAATAATTCACCCCTCCACTTT.

The V gene is TRBV9, the J gene TRBJ2-3, with a weak D call TRBD1 (5 bases). The germline V gene has CDR1 SGDLS and CDR2 YYNGEE. The CDR3 runs to 14 residues. Trimming cost V 6 bases and J 1 base, with 12 bases left between them. CDR3 protein: CASTQGGRTDTQYF. The CDR3 nucleotides are TGTGCCAGCACCCAGGGTGGGCGCACAGATACGCAGTATTTT.

The chain combines TRBV5-1 with TRBJ1-3; D remains unclear. This CDR3 spans 17 amino acids. Germline V gene sequence: CDR1 SGHRS, CDR2 YFSETQ. V was pared by 4 bases and J by 7 bases, with 24 bases between. The CDR3: CASSQAPPGGGSNTIYF. The CDR3 DNA reads TGCGCCAGCAGCCAAGCCCCTCCGGGCGGTGGAAGTAACACCATATATTTT.

The V and J genes are TRBV2 and TRBJ2-5; the D gene is possibly TRBD2 (6 bases). Trimming pared 4 bases from V and 5 bases from J, leaving 17 bases between. CDR3 length equals 15 residues. Germline loops: CDR1 SNHLY, CDR2 FYNNEI. The CDR3 sequence: CASSARTSFLETQYF. CDR3 in DNA: TGTGCCAGCAGTGCCCGTACTAGCTTTCTGGAGACCCAGTACTTC.

This sequence joins TRBV5-1 and TRBJ2-7; D might be TRBD1 (6 bases). CDR1 SGHRS and CDR2 YFSETQ come from the germline V gene. V was pared by 3 bases and J by 5 bases, with 9 bases between. The CDR3 length is 12 residues. CDR3: CASSYPGDEQYF. CDR3 coding DNA: TGCGCCAGCAGCTACCCAGGGGACGAGCAGTACTTC.

The V gene is TRBV25-1, the J gene TRBJ2-2, with D possibly matching TRBD1 (6 bases). Germline V gene data show CDR1 as MGHDK and CDR2 as SYGVNS. The length of the CDR3 is 16 residues. Trimming left V 6 bases short and J 0 bases short, with 14 bases between. CDR3 in amino acids: CASSDRRLANTGELFF. Written as DNA, the CDR3 is TGTGCCAGCAGCGACAGGAGGTTGGCGAACACCGGGGAGCTGTTTTTT.

This clone has just one count. V gene TRBV3-1 (or the pseudogene TRBV3-2) combines with J gene TRBJ2-7; 7 bases map to TRBD1. The V segment lost 4 bases and the J segment 5 bases; nucleotides outside the gene matches: 11. The CDR3 consists of 15 residues. Germline CDR1 and CDR2: LGHDT and YNNKEL (reference sequence). The CDR3 region is CASSLVQTGVNEQYF. CDR3 bases: TGTGCCAGCAGCCTCGTTCAAACAGGGGTAAACGAGCAGTACTTC.

As to this clone: This CDR3 is also generated by other DNA sequences in the sample. The CDR3, as DNA: TGTGCCAGCAGCTTAGGTGGAGGCTACACCTTC. It is translated as CASSLGGGYTF. The chain has TRBV7-9 and TRBJ1-2; no definite D call. The ends were cut back, 1 base at V and 8 bases at J, with 5 bases in the middle. Germline V lookup: CDR1 SEHNR, CDR2 FQNEAQ (reference sequence). This CDR3 has 11 amino acids.

J is TRBJ2-7 and V is TRBV19; TRBD2 agrees at 9 bases. V shed 5 bases, J shed 2 bases, and the junction held 4 bases outside the gene matches. The CDR3 covers 14 residues. CDR1 and CDR2 from the germline V gene are LNHDA and SQIVND (reference sequence). The CDR3 DNA reads as TGTGCCAGTAGTGTGACTAGCGGCGCCTACGAGCAGTACTTC. Translating gives CASSVTSGAYEQYF. The full variable domain, its missing parts supplied by reference TRBV19 and TRBJ2-7, is DGGITQSPKYLFRKEGQNVTLSCEQNLNHDAMYWYRQDPGQGLRLIYYSQIVNDFQKGDIAEGYSVSREKKESFPLTVTSAQKNPTAFYLCASSVTSGAYEQYFGPGTRLTVT.

The chain has TRBV14 and TRBJ2-1; D is ambiguous. Between the trimmed V and J ends, which lost 4 bases and 8 bases, there was a span of 18 bases. This CDR3 has 15 residues. Germline loops: CDR1 SGHDN, CDR2 FVKESK. CDR3: CASSRRLAGAYEQFF. The CDR3, as DNA: TGTGCCAGCAGCCGGCGGTTAGCCGGAGCCTATGAGCAGTTCTTC.

The chain uses TRBV4-3 and TRBJ2-1; D unclear. The ends were cut back, 0 bases at V and 7 bases at J, with 10 bases in the middle. This CDR3 contains 14 residues. Germline CDR1 is LGHNA and CDR2 is YSLEER. For the CDR3, the DNA is TGCGCCAGCAGCCAAGATCGAACTGCGAATGAGCAGTTCTTC. It is translated as CASSQDRTANEQFF.

The CDR3 sequence is CASSLRGTSQETQYF. DNA of the CDR3: TGTGCCAGCAGCTTACGGGGGACATCCCAAGAGACCCAGTACTTC. J is TRBJ2-5 and V is TRBV7-9, with D perhaps given as TRBD1 or TRBD2 (6 bases each). V was clipped by 2 bases and J by 1 base, with 11 bases between them. The CDR3 contains 15 residues. CDR1 is SEHNR and CDR2 is FQNEAQ in the germline V gene (reference sequence).

The genes are TRBV28 and TRBJ1-1; D is possibly TRBD1 (5 bases). V was trimmed by 6 bases and J by 1 base, leaving 12 bases between them. The CDR3 runs to 14 residues. Per germline, CDR1 MDHEN and CDR2 SYDVKM. CDR3 region: CASRRGGGNTEAFF. In DNA, the CDR3 is TGTGCCAGCAGACGCGGTGGGGGGAACACTGAAGCTTTCTTT.

This rearrangement joins TRBV11-3 to TRBJ2-3; 13 bases align to TRBD2. Germline V lookup: CDR1 SGHNT, CDR2 YENEEA. After removal of 5 bases from V and 2 bases from J, the junction contained 4 bases not matched to a gene. The length of the CDR3 is 16 residues. The DNA for the CDR3 is TGTGCCAGCAGCATGGGACTAGCGGGGAACACAGATACGCAGTATTTT. Translating it yields CASSMGLAGNTDTQYF.